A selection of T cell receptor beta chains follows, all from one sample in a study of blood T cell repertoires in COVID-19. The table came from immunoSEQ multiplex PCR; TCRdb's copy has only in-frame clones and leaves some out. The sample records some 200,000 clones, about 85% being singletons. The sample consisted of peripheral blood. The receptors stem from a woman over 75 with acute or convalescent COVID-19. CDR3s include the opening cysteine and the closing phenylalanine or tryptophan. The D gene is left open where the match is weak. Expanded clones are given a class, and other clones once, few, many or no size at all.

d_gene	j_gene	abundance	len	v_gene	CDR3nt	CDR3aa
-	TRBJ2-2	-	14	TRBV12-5	TGTGCTAGTGCTGGGGCCCAGGGCACCGGGGAGCTGTTTTTT	CASAGAQGTGELFF
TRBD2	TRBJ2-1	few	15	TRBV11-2	TGTGCCAGCAGCCTCGGGGGGGTCTCCTACAATGAGCAGTTCTTC	CASSLGGVSYNEQFF
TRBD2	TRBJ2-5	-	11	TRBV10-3	TGTGCCACGGGGGGGGGAGAGACCCAGTACTTC	CATGGGETQYF
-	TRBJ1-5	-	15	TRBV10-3	TGTGCCATCAGTCAACAGGGATCTAGCAATCAGCCCCAGCATTTT	CAISQQGSSNQPQHF
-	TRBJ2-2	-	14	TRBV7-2	TGTGCCAGCAGCTTAGGCGTCAGGGCCGGGGAGCTGTTTTTT	CASSLGVRAGELFF
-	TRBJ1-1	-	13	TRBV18	TGTGCCAGCTCAAACAGGGTGGACACTGAAGCTTTCTTT	CASSNRVDTEAFF
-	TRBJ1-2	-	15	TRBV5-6	TGTGCCAGCAGCTCGCCCTCCAGGGTTGCCTATGGCTACACCTTC	CASSSPSRVAYGYTF
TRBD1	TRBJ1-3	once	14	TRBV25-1	TGTGCCAGCAGGGGACAGGGAACAGGAAACACCATATATTTT	CASRGQGTGNTIYF
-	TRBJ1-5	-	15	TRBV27	TGTGCCAGCAGCCCCGTGGGGCCCACAAGACAGCCCCAGCATTTT	CASSPVGPTRQPQHF
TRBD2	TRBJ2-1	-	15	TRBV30	TGTGCCTGGACTGGGGGACTAGCGGGTTACAATGAGCAGTTCTTC	CAWTGGLAGYNEQFF
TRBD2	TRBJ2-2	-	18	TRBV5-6	TGTGCCAGCAGCATACCCTACCCCGACCCGGGGGGCACCGGGGAGCTGTTTTTT	CASSIPYPDPGGTGELFF
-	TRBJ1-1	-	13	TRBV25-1	TGTGCCAGCAGAGATGACACCGGCACTGAAGCTTTCTTT	CASRDDTGTEAFF
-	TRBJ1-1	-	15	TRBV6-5	TGTGCCAGCAGTTACTCGAAGACCGGGGGCACTGAAGCTTTCTTT	CASSYSKTGGTEAFF
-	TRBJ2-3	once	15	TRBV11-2	TGTGCCAGCAGCGGCCGAGCGGGTGTCACAGATACGCAGTATTTT	CASSGRAGVTDTQYF
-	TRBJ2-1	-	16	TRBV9	TGTGCCAGCAGCCCCTTAGGCCGGGGTGCCTACAATGAGCAGTTCTTC	CASSPLGRGAYNEQFF
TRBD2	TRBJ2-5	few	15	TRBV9	TGTGCCAGCAGCGTAACCCCGGGGGGCCAAGAGACCCAGTACTTC	CASSVTPGGQETQYF
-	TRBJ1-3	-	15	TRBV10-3	TGTGCCATCAGTGACCAACCAGGGCCAGGAAACACCATATATTTT	CAISDQPGPGNTIYF
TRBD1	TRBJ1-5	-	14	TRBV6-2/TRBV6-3	TGTGCCAGCAGTTGGACAGGGTACAATCAGCCCCAGCATTTT	CASSWTGYNQPQHF
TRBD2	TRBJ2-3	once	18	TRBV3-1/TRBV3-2	TGTGCCAGCAGCCAAGAAGCGACTAGCGGGGGATTGACAGATACGCAGTATTTT	CASSQEATSGGLTDTQYF
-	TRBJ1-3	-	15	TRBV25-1	TGTGCCAGCGAATGGGGGGGAAGGAGTGGAAACACCATATATTTT	CASEWGGRSGNTIYF
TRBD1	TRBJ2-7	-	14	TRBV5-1	TGCGCCAGCAGCTTGGGACAGGGGGCCCACGAGCAGTACTTC	CASSLGQGAHEQYF
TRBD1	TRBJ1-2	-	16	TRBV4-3	TGCGCCAGCAGCCAACAAACAGGGGGTCGGAACTATGGCTACACCTTC	CASSQQTGGRNYGYTF
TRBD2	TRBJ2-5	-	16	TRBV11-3	TGTGCCAGCAGCCCTGGAGGCGGGAGGGCCTCCGAGACCCAGTACTTC	CASSPGGGRASETQYF
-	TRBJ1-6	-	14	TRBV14	TGTGCCAGCAGCCCCGGACTGGTTAATTCACCCCTCCACTTT	CASSPGLVNSPLHF
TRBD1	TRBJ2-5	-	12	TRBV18	TGTGCCAGCTCACCGGACAGGGAGACCCAGTACTTC	CASSPDRETQYF
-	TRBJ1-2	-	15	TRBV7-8	TGTGCCAGCAGCTTAAGGTCAGGGGATGAGAAAGGCTACACCTTC	CASSLRSGDEKGYTF
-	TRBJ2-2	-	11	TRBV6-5	TGTGCCACATCGAGGGCCGGGGAGCTGTTTTTT	CATSRAGELFF
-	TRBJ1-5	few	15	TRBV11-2	TGTGCCAGCAGCTTAGCAGCCGGCCGGGTTAGTACTCAGCATTTT	CASSLAAGRVSTQHF
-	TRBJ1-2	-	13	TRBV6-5	TGTGCCAGCAGTCTCGACAGCCACGGTGGCTACACCTTC	CASSLDSHGGYTF
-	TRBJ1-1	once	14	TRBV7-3	TGTGCCAGCAGCTTAGGAAACAAGGAGACTGAAGCTTTCTTT	CASSLGNKETEAFF
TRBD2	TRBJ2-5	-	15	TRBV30	TGTGCCTGGAGTGGGGGACTAGCGGGAAGAGAGACCCAGTACTTC	CAWSGGLAGRETQYF
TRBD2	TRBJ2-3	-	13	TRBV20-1	TGCAGTGCTAGTGCGGGGGTGATGGATACGCAGTATTTT	CSASAGVMDTQYF
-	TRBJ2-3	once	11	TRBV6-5	TGTGCCAGCAAAATGGTCCTTCAGGCATTTTTT	CASKMVLQAFF
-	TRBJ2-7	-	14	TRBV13	TGTGCCAGCAGCTTAGGACTATCCGGGGTCGAGCAGTACTTC	CASSLGLSGVEQYF
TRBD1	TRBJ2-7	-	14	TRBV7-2	TGTGCCACCTCCGGACAGGGCAGTACGGGGCGGCAGTACTTC	CATSGQGSTGRQYF
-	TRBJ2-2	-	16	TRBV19	TGTGCCAGTAGTATAGTTGGGGGGACCAACACCGGGGAGCTGTTTTTT	CASSIVGGTNTGELFF